These 15 T cell receptor beta chains came from one sample sequenced in a study of T-cell reconstitution after alpha-beta-depleted transplantation in children. Unique molecular identifiers were incorporated during preparation of the TCRbeta library. MiXCR was run by TCRdb on the PCR reads, yielding one entry per CDR3 protein. The table has around 500,000 distinct CDR3 sequences, 23% seen once. The sample in question was PBMCs, mostly from graft donor cells, obtained 360 days after TCRalphabeta/CD19-depleted stem cell transplant. Receptors originate from a boy younger than two who had a stem cell transplant for acute myeloid leukemia, so the T cells may come from the graft donor.

The chain is built from TRBV20-1 and TRBJ2-5; D ambiguous. Trimming shortened V by 4 bases and J by 5 bases, and 11 bases separated the two germline ends. Germline V gives CDR1 DFQATT, CDR2 SNEGSKA (reference sequence). This CDR3 comprises 12 residues. The CDR3 coding sequence is TGCAGTGCTACCCTAGGGTTTGAGACCCAGTACTTC. Its translation: CSATLGFETQYF.

This clonotype was detected only a few times. The chain has TRBV7-9 and TRBJ2-7; D may be TRBD1 or TRBD2 (5 bases each). The V end lost 2 bases, the J end lost 3 bases, and 11 bases lay between the germline ends. CDR1 SEHNR and CDR2 FQNEAQ come from the germline V gene (reference sequence). The CDR3 contains 14 residues. The CDR3 DNA is TGTGCCAGCAGCTTACGAGGGGAGATCTACGAGCAGTACTTC. Its protein product is CASSLRGEIYEQYF.

J is TRBJ1-4 and V is TRBV12-3 or TRBV12-4; 7 positions match TRBD1. Unmatched junction bases numbered 10, after V lost 4 bases and J lost 5 bases. CDR3 length: 16 residues. The CDR3 coding sequence is TGTGCCAGCAGTTCCCCGTATCGGGACAGAAATGAAAAACTGTTTTTT. It specifies CASSSPYRDRNEKLFF.

This chain joins TRBV2 and TRBJ2-7, with 10 bases matching TRBD2. The germline V gene has CDR1 SNHLY and CDR2 FYNNEI. V lost 4 bases and J lost 2; bases outside the gene matches: 8. This CDR3 is built from 16 residues. CDR3 loop: CASSGARTSGTYEQYF. The CDR3, as DNA: TGTGCCAGCAGTGGGGCTCGGACTAGCGGTACCTACGAGCAGTACTTC.

This clonotype has more than one count but fewer than ten. The chain links TRBV29-1 to TRBJ2-6; D is perhaps TRBD1 (5 bases). This CDR3 spans 16 amino acids. V lost 1 base, J lost 2 bases, and 12 bases lay in between. Germline V lookup: CDR1 SQVTM, CDR2 ANQGSEA. CDR3 region: CSVEVKGVAGANVLTF. DNA of the CDR3: TGCAGCGTTGAAGTCAAAGGGGTAGCTGGGGCCAACGTCCTGACTTTC.

The chain is built from TRBV18 and TRBJ1-4; D may be TRBD1 (6 bases). Trimming removed 6 bases from V and 6 bases from J, with 8 bases in between. The CDR3 spans 12 residues. In germline, CDR1 is KGHSH, CDR2 LQKENI. CDR3 loop: CASSGGYEKLFF. CDR3 sequence (DNA): TGTGCCAGCTCCGGGGGCTATGAAAAACTGTTTTTT. The full variable domain, in which reference TRBV18 and TRBJ1-4 provide the parts outside the CDR3, is NAGVMQNPRHLVRRRGQEARLRCSPMKGHSHVYWYRQLPEEGLKFMVYLQKENIIDESGMPKERFSAEFPKEGPSILRIQQVVRGDSAAYFCASSGGYEKLFFGSGTQLSVL.

This clonotype was counted at least ten times. This chain links TRBV19 with TRBJ1-5; tentatively, D is TRBD1 (6 bases). The CDR3 extends over 13 amino acids. Germline V gene data show CDR1 as LNHDA and CDR2 as SQIVND (reference sequence). V was pared by 4 bases and J by 9 bases, with 13 bases between. CDR3 DNA sequence: TGTGCCAGTAGTACCAACAGGGCCCGGCCCCAGCATTTT. Its protein product is CASSTNRARPQHF. Complete variable domain (other parts from reference TRBV19 and TRBJ1-5): DGGITQSPKYLFRKEGQNVTLSCEQNLNHDAMYWYRQDPGQGLRLIYYSQIVNDFQKGDIAEGYSVSREKKESFPLTVTSAQKNPTAFYLCASSTNRARPQHFGDGTRLSIL.

The chain employs TRBV7-9 and TRBJ2-1; TRBD1 matches 11 bases. Per the germline V gene, CDR1 is SEHNR and CDR2 is FQNEAQ (reference sequence). V trimming: 5 bases; J trimming: 8 bases; junction bases outside the gene matches: 8. CDR3 size: 15 residues. The CDR3 sequence: CASSPGTGGGDEQFF. The CDR3 DNA reads TGTGCCAGCAGCCCAGGGACAGGGGGTGGCGATGAGCAGTTCTTC.

As for this clonotype: This CDR3 is missing its conserved last phenylalanine or tryptophan, likely due to a read error. V is TRBV12-3 or TRBV12-4 and J is TRBJ2-1, with a tentative D call TRBD1 (5 bases). Deletions cut 6 bases from V and 3 bases from J, with 15 bases between. This CDR3 has 15 residues. The CDR3 sequence: CASSQDTGLYNEQFS. The CDR3 DNA sequence: TGTGCCAGCAGCCAAGACACAGGCCTCTACAATGAGCAGTTCTCC.

The CDR3 spells CASSLWGSRTDTQYF. DNA for the CDR3: TGTGCCAGCAGCTTATGGGGGTCCAGGACAGATACGCAGTATTTT. The V call is TRBV11-3, the J call TRBJ2-3, with D tentatively TRBD1 or TRBD2 (5 bases each). The CDR3 totals 15 residues. The ends were cut back, 2 bases at V and 3 bases at J, with 12 bases in the middle. The V gene's germline CDR1 is SGHNT and CDR2 YENEEA.

This clonotype was found a few times. CDR3 amino acids: CATSRDDWRTGMSPLHF. The DNA of the CDR3 is TGTGCCACCAGCAGAGATGATTGGCGGACAGGGATGTCACCCCTCCACTTT. V is TRBV15 and J is TRBJ1-6; the match to TRBD1 covers 8 bases. The germline CDR1 and CDR2 sequences are LNHNV and YYDKDF (reference sequence). J was trimmed by 10 bases and V by 0 bases; bases with no gene match: 11. The CDR3 spans 17 residues. Combining the CDR3 with reference TRBV15 and TRBJ1-6 gives the whole variable domain DAMVIQNPRYQVTQFGKPVTLSCSQTLNHNVMYWYQQKSSQAPKLLFHYYDKDFNNEADTPDNFQSRRPNTSFCFLDIRSPGLGDTAMYLCATSRDDWRTGMSPLHFGNGTRLTVT.

This clonotype was picked up a small number of times. The chain employs TRBV7-2 and TRBJ2-5; 13 nucleotides line up with TRBD2. J lost 4 bases, V lost 4 bases, and 6 bases had no gene match. The CDR3 has 16 residues. Germline values: CDR1 SGHTA, CDR2 FQGNSA. The CDR3 sequence: CASSSQLAGGPETQYF. DNA for the CDR3: TGTGCCAGCAGCTCGCAACTAGCGGGGGGGCCAGAGACCCAGTACTTC. Full variable domain (missing parts from reference TRBV7-2 and TRBJ2-5): GAGVSQSPSNKVTEKGKDVELRCDPISGHTALYWYRQSLGQGLEFLIYFQGNSAPDKSGLPSDRFSAERTGGSVSTLTIQRTQQEDSAVYLCASSSQLAGGPETQYFGPGTRLLVL.

This clonotype was detected many times. The chain employs TRBV28 and TRBJ2-7; D uncertain. CDR3 size: 13 residues. V gave up 4 bases and J gave up 0 bases, with 7 bases separating them. Germline V lookup: CDR1 MDHEN, CDR2 SYDVKM. The CDR3 loop is CASSSPSSYEQYV. Here the CDR3 DNA reads TGTGCCAGCAGTTCCCCAAGCTCCTACGAGCAGTACGTC.

This clonotype has only a few counts. V usage is TRBV4-3 and J usage is TRBJ1-4, with 7 bases matching TRBD1. CDR1 is LGHNA, CDR2 YSLEER, per germline. The CDR3 has 17 amino acids. After removal of 0 bases from V and 7 bases from J, the junction contained 11 bases not matched to a gene. CDR3 sequence: CASSQDLNRGLFEKLFF. CDR3 bases: TGCGCCAGCAGCCAAGATCTAAATAGGGGGCTATTTGAAAAACTGTTTTTT.

This clonotype was seen a few times. The chain employs TRBV5-6 and TRBJ2-5, with 10 bases matching TRBD2. The CDR3 contains 16 residues. Germline trimming cut 2 bases from V and 5 bases from J; bases unmatched to any gene: 9. The germline V gene has CDR1 SGHDT and CDR2 YYEEEE. CDR3 loop: CASSFSEAGGPETQYF. The CDR3 nucleotides read TGTGCCAGCAGCTTTTCAGAAGCGGGGGGGCCTGAGACCCAGTACTTC.